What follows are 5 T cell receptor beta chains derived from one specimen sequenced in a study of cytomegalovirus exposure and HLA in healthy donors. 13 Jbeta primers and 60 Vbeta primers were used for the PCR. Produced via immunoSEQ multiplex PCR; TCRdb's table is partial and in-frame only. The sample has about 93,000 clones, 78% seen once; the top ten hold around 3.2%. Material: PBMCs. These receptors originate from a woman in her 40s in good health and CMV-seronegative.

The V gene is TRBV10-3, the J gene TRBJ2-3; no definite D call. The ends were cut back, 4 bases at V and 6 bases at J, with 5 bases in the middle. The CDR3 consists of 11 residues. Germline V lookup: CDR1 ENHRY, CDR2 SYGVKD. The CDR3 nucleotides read TGTGCCATCAGTGGTGGCGATACGCAGTATTTT. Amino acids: CAISGGDTQYF.

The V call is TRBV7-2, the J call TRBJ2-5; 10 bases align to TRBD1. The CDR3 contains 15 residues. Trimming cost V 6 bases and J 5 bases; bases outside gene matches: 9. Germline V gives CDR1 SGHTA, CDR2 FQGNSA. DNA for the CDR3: TGTGCCAGCAGTCATTTCGACAGGGGGCGTGAGACCCAGTACTTC. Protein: CASSHFDRGRETQYF.

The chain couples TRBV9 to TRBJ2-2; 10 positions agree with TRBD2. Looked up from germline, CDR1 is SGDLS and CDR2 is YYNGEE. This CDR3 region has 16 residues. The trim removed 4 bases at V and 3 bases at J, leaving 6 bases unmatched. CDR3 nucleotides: TGTGCCAGCAGCCCAGAAGCGGGAGGGGACACCGGGGAGCTGTTTTTT. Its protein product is CASSPEAGGDTGELFF.

The CDR3 is CASSYGGGGYNEQFF. CDR3 DNA: TGCGCCAGCAGCTATGGCGGGGGGGGATACAATGAGCAGTTCTTC. V is TRBV5-1 and J is TRBJ2-1; 9 bases line up with TRBD2. The junction had 5 bases not matched to a gene; V was cut back by 3 bases and J by 4 bases. The CDR3 is 15 residues long. Germline V CDR1 and CDR2: SGHRS, YFSETQ.

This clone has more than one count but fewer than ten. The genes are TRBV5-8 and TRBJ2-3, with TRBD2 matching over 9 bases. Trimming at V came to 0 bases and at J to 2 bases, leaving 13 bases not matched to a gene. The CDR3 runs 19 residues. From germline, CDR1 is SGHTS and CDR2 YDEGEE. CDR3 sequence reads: CASSLGLAGYSTYTDTQYF. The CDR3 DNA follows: TGTGCCAGCAGCTTGGGGCTAGCGGGATATAGCACATACACAGATACGCAGTATTTT.